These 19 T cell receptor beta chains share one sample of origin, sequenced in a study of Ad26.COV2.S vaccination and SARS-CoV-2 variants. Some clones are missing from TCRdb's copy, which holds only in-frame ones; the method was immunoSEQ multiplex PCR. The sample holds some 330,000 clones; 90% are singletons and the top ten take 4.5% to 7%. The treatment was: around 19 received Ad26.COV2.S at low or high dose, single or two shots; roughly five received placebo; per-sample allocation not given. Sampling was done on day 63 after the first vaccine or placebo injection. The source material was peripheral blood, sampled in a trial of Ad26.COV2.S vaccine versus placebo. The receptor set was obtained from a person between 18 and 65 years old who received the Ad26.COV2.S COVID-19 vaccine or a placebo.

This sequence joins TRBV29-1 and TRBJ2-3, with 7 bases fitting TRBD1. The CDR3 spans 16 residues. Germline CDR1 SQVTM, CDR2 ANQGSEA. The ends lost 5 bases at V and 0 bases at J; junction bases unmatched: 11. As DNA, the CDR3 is TGCAGCGTTACCGGGACAGTCATCCCTAGCACAGATACGCAGTATTTT. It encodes CSVTGTVIPSTDTQYF.

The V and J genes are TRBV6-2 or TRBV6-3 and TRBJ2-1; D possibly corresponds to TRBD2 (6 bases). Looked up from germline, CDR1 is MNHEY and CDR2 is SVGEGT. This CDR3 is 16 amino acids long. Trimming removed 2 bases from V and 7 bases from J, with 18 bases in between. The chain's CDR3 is CASSYGSGVWMNEQFF. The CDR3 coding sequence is TGTGCCAGCAGTTACGGTTCGGGAGTGTGGATGAATGAGCAGTTCTTC.

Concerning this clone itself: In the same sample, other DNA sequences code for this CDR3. DNA of the CDR3: TGTGCCAGCAGTTATGAAGGGAATGAGCAGTTCTTC. Translated, it gives CASSYEGNEQFF. V usage is TRBV6-2 or TRBV6-3 and J usage is TRBJ2-1; D unresolved. The germline V gene has CDR1 MNHEY and CDR2 SVGEGT. Deletions cut 3 bases from V and 7 bases from J, with 7 bases between. The length of the CDR3 is 12 residues.

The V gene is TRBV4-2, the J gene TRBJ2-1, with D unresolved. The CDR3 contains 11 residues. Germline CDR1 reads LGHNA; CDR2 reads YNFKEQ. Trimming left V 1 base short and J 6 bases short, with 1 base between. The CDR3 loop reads CASSQGNEQFF. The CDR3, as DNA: TGTGCCAGCAGCCAAGGCAATGAGCAGTTCTTC.

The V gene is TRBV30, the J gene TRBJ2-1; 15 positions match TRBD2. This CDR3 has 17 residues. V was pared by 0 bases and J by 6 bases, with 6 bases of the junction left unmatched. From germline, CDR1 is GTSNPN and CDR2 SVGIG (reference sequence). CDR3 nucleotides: TGTGCCTGGAGTGTATTCCGGACTAGCGGGAGGGCCAATGAGCAGTTCTTC. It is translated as CAWSVFRTSGRANEQFF.

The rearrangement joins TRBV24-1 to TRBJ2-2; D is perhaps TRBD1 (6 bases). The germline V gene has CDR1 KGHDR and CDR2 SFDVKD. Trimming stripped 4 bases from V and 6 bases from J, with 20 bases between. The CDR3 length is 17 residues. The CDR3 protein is CATSDTAGAPSAGELFF. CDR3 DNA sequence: TGTGCCACCAGTGACACCGCAGGGGCCCCTTCCGCCGGGGAGCTGTTTTTT.

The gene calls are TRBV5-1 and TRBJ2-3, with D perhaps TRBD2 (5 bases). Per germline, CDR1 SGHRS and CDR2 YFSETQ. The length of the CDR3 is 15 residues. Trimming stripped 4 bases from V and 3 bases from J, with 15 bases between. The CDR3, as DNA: TGCGCCAGCAGCCACGGCTCGGGATCTACAGATACGCAGTATTTT. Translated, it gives CASSHGSGSTDTQYF. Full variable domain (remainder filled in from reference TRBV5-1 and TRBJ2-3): KAGVTQTPRYLIKTRGQQVTLSCSPISGHRSVSWYQQTPGQGLQFLFEYFSETQRNKGNFPGRFSGRQFSNSRSEMNVSTLELGDSALYLCASSHGSGSTDTQYFGPGTRLTVL.

The CDR3 sequence: CASSYSGYLYNEQFF. The CDR3 coding sequence is TGTGCCAGCAGTTACTCTGGATACCTTTACAATGAGCAGTTCTTC. The V and J genes are TRBV6-2 or TRBV6-3 and TRBJ2-1; D unresolved. Germline V lookup: CDR1 MNHEY, CDR2 SVGEGT. V was shortened by 0 bases and J by 4 bases, with 10 bases between the two germline ends. This CDR3 region has 15 residues.

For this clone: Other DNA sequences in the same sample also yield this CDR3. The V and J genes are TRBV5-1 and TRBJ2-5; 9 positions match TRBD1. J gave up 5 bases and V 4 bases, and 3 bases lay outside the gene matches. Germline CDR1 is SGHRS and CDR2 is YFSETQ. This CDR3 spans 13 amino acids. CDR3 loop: CASSTGTGETQYF. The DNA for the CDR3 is TGCGCCAGCAGCACCGGGACAGGGGAGACCCAGTACTTC.

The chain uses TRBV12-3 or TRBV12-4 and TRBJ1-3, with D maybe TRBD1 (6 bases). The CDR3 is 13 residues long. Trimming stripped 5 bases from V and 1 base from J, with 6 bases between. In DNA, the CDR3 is TGTGCCAGCAGTACAGGGTCTGGAAACACCATATATTTT. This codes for CASSTGSGNTIYF.

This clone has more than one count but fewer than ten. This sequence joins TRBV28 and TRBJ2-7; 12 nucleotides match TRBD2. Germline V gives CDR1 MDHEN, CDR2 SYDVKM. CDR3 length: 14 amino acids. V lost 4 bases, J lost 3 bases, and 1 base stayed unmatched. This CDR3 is CASSWTSGIYEQYV. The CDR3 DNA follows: TGTGCCAGCAGTTGGACTAGCGGGATCTACGAGCAGTACGTC.

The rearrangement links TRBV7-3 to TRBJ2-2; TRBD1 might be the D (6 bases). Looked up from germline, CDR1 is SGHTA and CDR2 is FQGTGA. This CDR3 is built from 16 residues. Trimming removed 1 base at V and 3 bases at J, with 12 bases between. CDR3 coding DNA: TGTGCCAGCAGCTTAAATCCGGGACACTACACCGGGGAGCTGTTTTTT. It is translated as CASSLNPGHYTGELFF.

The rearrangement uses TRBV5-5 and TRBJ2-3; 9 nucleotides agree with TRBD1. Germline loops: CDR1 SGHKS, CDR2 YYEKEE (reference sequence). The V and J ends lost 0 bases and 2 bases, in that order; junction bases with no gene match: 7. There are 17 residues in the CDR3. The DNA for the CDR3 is TGTGCCAGCAGCTTGGCGGCGGGACAGGGCCCCACAGATACGCAGTATTTT. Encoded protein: CASSLAAGQGPTDTQYF.

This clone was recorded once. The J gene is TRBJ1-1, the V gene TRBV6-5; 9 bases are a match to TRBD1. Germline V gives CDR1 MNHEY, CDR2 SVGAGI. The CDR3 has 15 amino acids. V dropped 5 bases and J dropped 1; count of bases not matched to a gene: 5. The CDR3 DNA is TGTGCCAGCAGTACCCTGGACAGGGGGAACACTGAAGCTTTCTTT. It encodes CASSTLDRGNTEAFF.

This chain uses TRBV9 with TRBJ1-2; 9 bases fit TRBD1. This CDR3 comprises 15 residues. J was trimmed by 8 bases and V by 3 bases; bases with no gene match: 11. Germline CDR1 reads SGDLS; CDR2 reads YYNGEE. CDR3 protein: CASSESTGGWEGYTF. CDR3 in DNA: TGTGCCAGCAGCGAGTCGACAGGGGGTTGGGAGGGCTACACCTTC.

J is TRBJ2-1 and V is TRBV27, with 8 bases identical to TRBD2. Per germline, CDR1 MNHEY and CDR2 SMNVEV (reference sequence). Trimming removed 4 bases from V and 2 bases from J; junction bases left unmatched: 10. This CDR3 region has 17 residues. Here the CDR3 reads CASSSLGGGLAYNEQFF. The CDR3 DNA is TGTGCCAGCAGTTCCCTAGGCGGGGGACTAGCCTACAATGAGCAGTTCTTC.

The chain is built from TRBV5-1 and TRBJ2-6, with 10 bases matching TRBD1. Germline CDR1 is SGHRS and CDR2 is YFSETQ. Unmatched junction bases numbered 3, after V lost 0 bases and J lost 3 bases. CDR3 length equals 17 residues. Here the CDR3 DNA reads TGCGCCAGCAGCTTGGGACAGGGGGCTATTGGGGCCAACGTCCTGACTTTC. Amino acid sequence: CASSLGQGAIGANVLTF. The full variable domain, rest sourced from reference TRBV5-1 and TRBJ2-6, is KAGVTQTPRYLIKTRGQQVTLSCSPISGHRSVSWYQQTPGQGLQFLFEYFSETQRNKGNFPGRFSGRQFSNSRSEMNVSTLELGDSALYLCASSLGQGAIGANVLTFGAGSRLTVL.

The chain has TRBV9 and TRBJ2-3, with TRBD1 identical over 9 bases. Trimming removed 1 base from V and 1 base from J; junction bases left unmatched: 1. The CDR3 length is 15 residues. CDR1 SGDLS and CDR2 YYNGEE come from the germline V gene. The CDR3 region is CASSVTGGRTDTQYF. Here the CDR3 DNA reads TGTGCCAGCAGCGTAACAGGGGGCCGCACAGATACGCAGTATTTT.

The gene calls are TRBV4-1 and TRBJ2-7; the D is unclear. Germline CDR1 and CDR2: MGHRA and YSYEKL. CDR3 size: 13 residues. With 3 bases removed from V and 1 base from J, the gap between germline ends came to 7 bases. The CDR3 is CASSQGTSYEQYF. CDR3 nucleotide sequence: TGCGCCAGCAGCCAGGGCACTTCCTACGAGCAGTACTTC.